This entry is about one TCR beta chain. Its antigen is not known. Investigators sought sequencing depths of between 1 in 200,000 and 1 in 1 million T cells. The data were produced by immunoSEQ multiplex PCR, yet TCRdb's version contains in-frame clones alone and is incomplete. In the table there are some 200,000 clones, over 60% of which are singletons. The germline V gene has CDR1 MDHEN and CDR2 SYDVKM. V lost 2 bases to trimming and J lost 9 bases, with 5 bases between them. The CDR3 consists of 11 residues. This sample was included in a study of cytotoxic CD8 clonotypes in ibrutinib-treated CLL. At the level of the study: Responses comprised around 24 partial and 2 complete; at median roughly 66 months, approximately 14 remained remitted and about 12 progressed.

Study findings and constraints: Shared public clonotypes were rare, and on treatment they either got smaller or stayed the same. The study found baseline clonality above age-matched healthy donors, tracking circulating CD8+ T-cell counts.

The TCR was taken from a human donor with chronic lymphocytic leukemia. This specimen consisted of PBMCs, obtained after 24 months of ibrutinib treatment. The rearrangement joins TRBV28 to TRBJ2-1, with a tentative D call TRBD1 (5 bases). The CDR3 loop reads CASSLRGEQFF. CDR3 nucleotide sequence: TGTGCCAGCAGTTTAAGGGGTGAGCAGTTCTTC.